This T cell receptor beta chain was sequenced for a study of cytomegalovirus exposure and HLA in healthy donors. This CDR3 spans 14 amino acids. Germline trimming cut 3 bases from V and 3 bases from J; bases unmatched to any gene: 4. Germline V gene lookup returns CDR1 SGDLS and CDR2 YYNGEE. PCR used 60 Vbeta primers and 13 Jbeta primers. Only in-frame clones appear in the TCRdb table, and some are missing; sequencing was by immunoSEQ multiplex PCR. The top ten hold approximately 3.2% of the sample, which has 74,000 or so clones, 77% seen once. This clonotype was obtained from a man aged 45-65 years in good health and CMV-seropositive. The chain has TRBV9 and TRBJ1-2, with 8 bases aligning to TRBD1. Sample: PBMCs. This chain's CDR3 is CASSEAGQDYGYTF. Here the CDR3 DNA reads TGTGCCAGCAGCGAAGCGGGACAGGACTATGGCTACACCTTC.